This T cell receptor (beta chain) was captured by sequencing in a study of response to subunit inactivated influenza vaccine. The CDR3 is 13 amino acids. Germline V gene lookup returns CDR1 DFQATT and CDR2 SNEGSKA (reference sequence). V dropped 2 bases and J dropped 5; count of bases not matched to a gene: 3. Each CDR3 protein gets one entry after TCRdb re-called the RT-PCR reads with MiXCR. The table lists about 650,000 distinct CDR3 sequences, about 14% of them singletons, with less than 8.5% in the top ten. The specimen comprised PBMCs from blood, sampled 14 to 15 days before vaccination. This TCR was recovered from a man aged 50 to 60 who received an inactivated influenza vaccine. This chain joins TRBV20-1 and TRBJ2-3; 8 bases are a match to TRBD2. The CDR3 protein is CSARTAGVDTQYF. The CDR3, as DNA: TGCAGTGCTAGAACAGCGGGAGTAGATACGCAGTATTTT.